The 10 T cell receptor beta chains presented below share a single source sample, sequenced in a study of tumor-infiltrating lymphocytes in primary liver carcinoma (dated by TCRdb to 2016 to 2017). Reads for this sample came from an Illumina HiSeq 2500. A constant-region primer and ProtoScript II reverse transcriptase were used to reverse-transcribe TCRbeta-specific cDNA from around 530 ng total RNA. TCRbeta libraries were built with three nested multiplex PCR rounds, a slightly modified ARM-PCR procedure. The first two PCR rounds used multiplex TRBV1-TRBV30 forward primers with a Cbeta reverse primer, each for around 10 cycles. TCRdb reworked the public reads: Q25 trimming with fastp, MiXCR clone assembly, productive beta chains retained. Merged by CDR3 protein, the rows form single entries marked with the most common genes and DNA. The sample data list approximately 330,000 distinct CDR3 sequences, and 65% of these were observed just once. Together, the top ten hold about 6.5% of the sample.

TRIzol reagent was used to extract blood RNA from unsorted whole blood, while the DNeasy Blood & Tissue kit provided the germline DNA. Sequencing used peripheral blood. These receptor sequences come from a middle-aged man with primary liver carcinoma and hepatitis B virus infection.

As for this clonotype: Sequence at one end of the junction differs from germline and may be a read error. The chain has TRBV11-1 and TRBJ2-1, with 9 bases fitting TRBD2. Germline V gene lookup returns CDR1 SGHAT and CDR2 FQDESV (reference sequence). This CDR3 is 16 amino acids long. Written as DNA, the CDR3 is TGTGCCAGGAGCTTGGATAGCGGGAGTGGGAGAGATGAGCAGTTCTTC. This codes for CARSLDSGSGRDEQFF.

Regarding this clonotype: At one end, the junction sequence differs from germline, possibly due to a read error. V gene TRBV11-2 combines with J gene TRBJ2-1; D unclear. This CDR3 comprises 14 residues. Germline V CDR1 and CDR2: SGHAT, FQNNGV. CDR3 nucleotide sequence: TGTGCCAGCAGTTTATACTGGCTAGTTAGTGAGCATTTTTTC. Translating it yields CASSLYWLVSEHFF.

The rearrangement joins TRBV30 to TRBJ2-7, with 13 positions matching TRBD2. With V trimmed by 7 bases and J by 5 bases, 5 bases remained unmatched. The germline CDR1 and CDR2 sequences are GTSNPN and SVGIG (reference sequence). The CDR3 runs 13 residues. The CDR3 nucleotides are TGTGCCTTGGGGACTAGCGGGATCGACGAGCAGTACTTC. This sequence encodes CALGTSGIDEQYF.

Remarks on this clonotype: It may be a read error: a sequence one base away is much more abundant. This chain links TRBV6-5 with TRBJ2-7; perhaps D is TRBD1 or TRBD2 (5 bases each). The CDR3 loop spans 15 amino acids. In germline, CDR1 is MNHEY, CDR2 SVGAGI. CDR3 sequence (DNA): TGTGTCAGCAGTTACTCGAGGGACCTAGGCTACGAGCAGTACTTC. Its translation is CVSSYSRDLGYEQYF.

This chain joins TRBV28 and TRBJ1-5; D is unresolved. From germline, CDR1 is MDHEN and CDR2 SYDVKM. V dropped 3 bases and J dropped 2 bases, with 14 bases sitting between them. This CDR3 contains 16 residues. CDR3 sequence (DNA): TGTGCCAGCAGTTTCACCGGCAATAGGGGCAATCAGCCCCAGCATTTT. This sequence encodes CASSFTGNRGNQPQHF.

A word on this clonotype: A much larger clone is a single base away; this may be a read error. This chain links TRBV11-2 with TRBJ2-5; TRBD1 matches 9 bases. CDR1 is SGHAT and CDR2 is FQNNGV in the germline V gene. The CDR3 is 14 residues long. Unmatched junction bases numbered 8, after V lost 2 bases and J lost 10 bases. The CDR3, as DNA: TGTGCCAGCAGCTTACACAGGGGGCAATACGACCAGTACTTC. Protein product: CASSLHRGQYDQYF.

In this sample, this clonotype turned up a few times. This chain uses TRBV5-5 with TRBJ1-5; D uncertain. This CDR3 contains 13 residues. Germline V lookup: CDR1 SGHKS, CDR2 YYEKEE (reference sequence). Trimming left V 0 bases short and J 7 bases short, with 8 bases between. This CDR3 is CASSLGAEQPQHF. For the CDR3, the DNA is TGTGCCAGCAGCTTGGGGGCGGAACAGCCCCAGCATTTT.

This clonotype appeared a single time. The chain joins TRBV11-2 to TRBJ2-1, with a possible D match to TRBD2 (5 bases). Deletions cut 1 base from V and 7 bases from J, with 14 bases between. The V gene's germline CDR1 is SGHAT and CDR2 FQNNGV. The CDR3 has 15 residues. For the CDR3, the DNA is TGTGCCAGCAGCTTAGTGTGGCAGCCGGGGAATGAGCAGTTCTTC. Its translation is CASSLVWQPGNEQFF.

Of note for this clonotype: Because it lacks the conserved phenylalanine or tryptophan at the end, this CDR3 is likely a read error. The CDR3: CASSLGREEYEQYL. CDR3 DNA: TGTGCCAGCAGCTTAGGTAGGGAAGAGTACGAGCAGTACCTC. This rearrangement joins TRBV11-2 to TRBJ2-7; D is uncertain. The CDR3 runs to 14 residues. The germline V gene has CDR1 SGHAT and CDR2 FQNNGV. With 1 base removed from V and 4 bases from J, the gap between germline ends came to 11 bases.

A remark on this clonotype: A much larger clonotype is one base distant, so this may be a read error. The genes are TRBV4-1 and TRBJ2-3; D tentatively fits TRBD1 or TRBD2 (5 bases each). Germline V gives CDR1 MGHRA, CDR2 YSYEKL. The CDR3 has 14 amino acids. The CDR3 region has the DNA TGCGCCAGAAGCCGAATCGGGGCCACAGATACGCAGTATTTT. Protein product: CARSRIGATDTQYF.